This T cell receptor beta chain was recovered during a study of blood T cell repertoires in COVID-19. The wider study: Researchers got acute and convalescent COVID-19 samples from the United States, Italy and Spain. PBMCs, B-cell-depleted T cells, or T cells were the source of the cDNA or gDNA that made up the material.

Original analysis: Nucleated cell number was recorded as an estimate derived from reference gene primer amplification. Measured with immunoSEQ multiplex PCR; TCRdb has only the in-frame clones, and not every one. V and J calls and clone size follow that table, whereas D and trimming were derived from the DNA. This sample has roughly 200,000 clones, with around four fifths found just once. Trimming removed 2 bases at V and 3 bases at J, with 11 bases between. This CDR3 is 15 amino acids long. The germline V gene encodes CDR1 SGHAT and CDR2 FQDESV (reference sequence). This clone was seen a few times. This TCR derives from a man in his forties or fifties with acute or convalescent COVID-19. The sample comprised peripheral blood. V and J are TRBV11-1 and TRBJ1-3; D unclear. CDR3: CASSLQANLGNTIYF. The CDR3 DNA is TGTGCCAGCAGCTTACAGGCAAACCTTGGAAACACCATATATTTT. The variable domain in full, completed from reference TRBV11-1 and TRBJ1-3, reads EAEVAQSPRYKITEKSQAVAFWCDPISGHATLYWYRQILGQGPELLVQFQDESVVDDSQLPKDRFSAERLKGVDSTLKIQPAELGDSAMYLCASSLQANLGNTIYFGEGSWLTVV.